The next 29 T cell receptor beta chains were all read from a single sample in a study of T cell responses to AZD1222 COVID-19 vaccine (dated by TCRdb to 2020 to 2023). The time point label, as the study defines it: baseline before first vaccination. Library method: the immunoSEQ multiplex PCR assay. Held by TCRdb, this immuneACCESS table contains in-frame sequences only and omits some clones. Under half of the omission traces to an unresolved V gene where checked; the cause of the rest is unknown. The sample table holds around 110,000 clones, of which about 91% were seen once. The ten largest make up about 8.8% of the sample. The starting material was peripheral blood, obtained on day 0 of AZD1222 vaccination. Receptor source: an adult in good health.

CDR3 DNA sequence: TGTGCCAGCAGCTTGGGCAGCACAGATACGCAGTATTTT. Translated: CASSLGSTDTQYF. The chain carries TRBV5-4 and TRBJ2-3; D is uncertain. The CDR3 is 13 amino acids. Germline-derived CDR1 and CDR2 are SGHNT and YYREEE (reference sequence). V lost 0 bases and J 0 bases, leaving 2 bases between the germline ends.

CDR3 protein: CASSIGTGGYEQYF. The CDR3 coding sequence is TGTGCCAGTAGTATAGGGACAGGGGGGTACGAGCAGTACTTC. V and J are TRBV19 and TRBJ2-7, with 10 bases fitting TRBD1. V lost 1 base to trimming and J lost 4 bases; unmatched junction nucleotides: 1. The CDR3 is 14 amino acids. Germline lookup yields CDR1 LNHDA and CDR2 SQIVND (reference sequence).

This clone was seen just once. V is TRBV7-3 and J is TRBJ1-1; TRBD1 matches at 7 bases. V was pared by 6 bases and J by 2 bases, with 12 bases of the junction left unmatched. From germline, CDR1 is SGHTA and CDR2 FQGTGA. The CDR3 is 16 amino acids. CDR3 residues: CASRATSRGLNTEAFF. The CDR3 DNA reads TGTGCCAGCAGGGCCACTTCGAGGGGGCTCAACACTGAAGCTTTCTTT.

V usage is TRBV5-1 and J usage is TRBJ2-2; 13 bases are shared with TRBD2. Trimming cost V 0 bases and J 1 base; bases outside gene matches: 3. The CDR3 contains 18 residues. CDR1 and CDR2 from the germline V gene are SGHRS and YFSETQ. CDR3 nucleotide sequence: TGCGCCAGCAGCTTGGGGACTAGCGGGAGACTGAACACCGGGGAGCTGTTTTTT. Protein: CASSLGTSGRLNTGELFF.

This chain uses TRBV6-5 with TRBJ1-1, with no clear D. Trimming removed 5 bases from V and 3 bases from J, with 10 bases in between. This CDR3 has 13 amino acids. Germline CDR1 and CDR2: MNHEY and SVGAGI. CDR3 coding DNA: TGTGCCAGCAGTCCCCTCCCTTACACTGAAGCTTTCTTT. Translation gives CASSPLPYTEAFF.

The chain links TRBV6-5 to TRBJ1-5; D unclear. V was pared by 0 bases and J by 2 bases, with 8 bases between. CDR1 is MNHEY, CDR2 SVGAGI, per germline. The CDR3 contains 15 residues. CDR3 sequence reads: CASSYSMAGNQPQHF. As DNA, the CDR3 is TGTGCCAGCAGTTACTCCATGGCGGGCAATCAGCCCCAGCATTTT.

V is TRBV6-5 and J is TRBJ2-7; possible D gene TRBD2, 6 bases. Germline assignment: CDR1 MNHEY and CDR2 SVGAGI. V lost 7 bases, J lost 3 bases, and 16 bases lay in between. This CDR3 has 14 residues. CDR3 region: CASTPSGFRYEQYF. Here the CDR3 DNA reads TGTGCCAGCACCCCGAGCGGGTTCCGCTACGAGCAGTACTTC.

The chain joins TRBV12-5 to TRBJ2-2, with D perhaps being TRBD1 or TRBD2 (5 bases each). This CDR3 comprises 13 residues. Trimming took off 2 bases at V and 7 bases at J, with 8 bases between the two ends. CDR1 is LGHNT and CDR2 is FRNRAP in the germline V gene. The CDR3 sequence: CASGLMGDGELFF. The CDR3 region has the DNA TGTGCTAGTGGTTTGATGGGGGACGGGGAGCTGTTTTTT. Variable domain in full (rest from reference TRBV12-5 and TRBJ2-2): DARVTQTPRHKVTEMGQEVTMRCQPILGHNTVFWYRQTMMQGLELLAYFRNRAPLDDSGMPKDRFSAEMPDATLATLKIQPSEPRDSAVYFCASGLMGDGELFFGEGSRLTVL.

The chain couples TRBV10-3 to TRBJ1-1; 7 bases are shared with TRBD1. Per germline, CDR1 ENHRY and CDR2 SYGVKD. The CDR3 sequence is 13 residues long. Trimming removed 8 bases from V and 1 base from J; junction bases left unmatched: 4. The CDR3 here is CAIGRTGNTEAFF. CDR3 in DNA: TGTGCCATCGGGAGGACAGGGAACACTGAAGCTTTCTTT.

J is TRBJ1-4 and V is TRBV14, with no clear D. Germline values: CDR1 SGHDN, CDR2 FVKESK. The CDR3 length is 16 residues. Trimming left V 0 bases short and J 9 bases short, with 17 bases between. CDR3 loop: CASSQDGRSNFQKLFF. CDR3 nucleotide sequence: TGTGCCAGCAGCCAAGATGGACGTTCGAATTTTCAAAAACTGTTTTTT.

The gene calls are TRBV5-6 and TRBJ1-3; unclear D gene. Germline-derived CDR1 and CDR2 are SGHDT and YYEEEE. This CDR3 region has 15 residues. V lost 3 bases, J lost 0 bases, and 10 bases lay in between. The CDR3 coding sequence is TGTGCCAGCAGCTCCACATTGAGCTCTGGAAACACCATATATTTT. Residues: CASSSTLSSGNTIYF.

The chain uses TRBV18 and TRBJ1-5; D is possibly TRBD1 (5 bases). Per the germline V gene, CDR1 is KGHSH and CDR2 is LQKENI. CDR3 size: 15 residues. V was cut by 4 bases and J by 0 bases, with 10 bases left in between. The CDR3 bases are TGTGCCAGCTCACTAGGACAAGTTAGCAATCAGCCCCAGCATTTT. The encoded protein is CASSLGQVSNQPQHF. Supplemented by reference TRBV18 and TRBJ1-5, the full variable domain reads NAGVMQNPRHLVRRRGQEARLRCSPMKGHSHVYWYRQLPEEGLKFMVYLQKENIIDESGMPKERFSAEFPKEGPSILRIQQVVRGDSAAYFCASSLGQVSNQPQHFGDGTRLSIL.

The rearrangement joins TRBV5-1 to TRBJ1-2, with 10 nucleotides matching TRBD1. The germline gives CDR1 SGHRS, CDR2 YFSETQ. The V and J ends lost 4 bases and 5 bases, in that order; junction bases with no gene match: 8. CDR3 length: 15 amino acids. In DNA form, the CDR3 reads TGCGCCAGCAGCATGGCTCTGGACAGGGGGTATGGCTACACCTTC. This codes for CASSMALDRGYGYTF.

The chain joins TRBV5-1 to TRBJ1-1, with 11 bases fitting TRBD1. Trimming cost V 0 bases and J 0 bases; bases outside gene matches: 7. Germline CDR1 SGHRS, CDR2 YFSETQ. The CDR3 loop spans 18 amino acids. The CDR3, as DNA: TGCGCCAGCAGCTTGGTATTTAGGACAGGGGGCCTGAACACTGAAGCTTTCTTT. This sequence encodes CASSLVFRTGGLNTEAFF. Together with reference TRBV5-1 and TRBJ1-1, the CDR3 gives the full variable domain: KAGVTQTPRYLIKTRGQQVTLSCSPISGHRSVSWYQQTPGQGLQFLFEYFSETQRNKGNFPGRFSGRQFSNSRSEMNVSTLELGDSALYLCASSLVFRTGGLNTEAFFGQGTRLTVV.

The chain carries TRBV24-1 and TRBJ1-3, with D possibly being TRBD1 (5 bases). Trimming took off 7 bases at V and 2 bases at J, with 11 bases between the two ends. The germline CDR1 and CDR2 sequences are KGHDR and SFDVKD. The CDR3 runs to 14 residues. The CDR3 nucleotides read TGTGCCACCAGCCTGACAGTTACTGGAAACACCATATATTTT. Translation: CATSLTVTGNTIYF.

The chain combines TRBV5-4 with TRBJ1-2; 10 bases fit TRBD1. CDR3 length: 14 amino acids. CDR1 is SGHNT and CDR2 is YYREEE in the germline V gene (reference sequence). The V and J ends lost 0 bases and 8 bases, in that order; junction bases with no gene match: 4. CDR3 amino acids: CASSLGQGAVGYTF. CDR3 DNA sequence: TGTGCCAGCAGCTTGGGACAGGGGGCCGTGGGCTACACCTTC.

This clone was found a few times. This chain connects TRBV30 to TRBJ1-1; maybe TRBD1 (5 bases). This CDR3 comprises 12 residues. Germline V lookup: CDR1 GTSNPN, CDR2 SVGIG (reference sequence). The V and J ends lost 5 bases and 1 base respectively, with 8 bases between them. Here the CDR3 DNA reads TGTGCCTGGGGACAATCGAACACTGAAGCTTTCTTT. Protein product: CAWGQSNTEAFF.

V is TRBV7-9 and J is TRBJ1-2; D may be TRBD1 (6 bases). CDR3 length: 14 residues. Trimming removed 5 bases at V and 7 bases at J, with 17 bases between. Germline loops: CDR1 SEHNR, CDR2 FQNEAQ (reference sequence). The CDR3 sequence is CASSPRQDSGGYTF. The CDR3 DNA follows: TGTGCCAGCAGCCCAAGACAGGACTCGGGTGGCTACACCTTC. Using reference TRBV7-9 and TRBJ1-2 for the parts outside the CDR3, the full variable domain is DTGVSQNPRHKITKRGQNVTFRCDPISEHNRLYWYRQTLGQGPEFLTYFQNEAQLEKSRLLSDRFSAERPKGSFSTLEIQRTEQGDSAMYLCASSPRQDSGGYTFGSGTRLTVV.

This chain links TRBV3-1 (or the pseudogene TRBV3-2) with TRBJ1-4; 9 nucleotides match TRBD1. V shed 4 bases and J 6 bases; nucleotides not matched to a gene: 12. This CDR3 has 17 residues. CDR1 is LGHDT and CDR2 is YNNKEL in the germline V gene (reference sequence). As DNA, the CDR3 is TGTGCCAGCAGCCCACCGCCCAAGGGACAGGGCGATGAAAAACTGTTTTTT. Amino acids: CASSPPPKGQGDEKLFF.

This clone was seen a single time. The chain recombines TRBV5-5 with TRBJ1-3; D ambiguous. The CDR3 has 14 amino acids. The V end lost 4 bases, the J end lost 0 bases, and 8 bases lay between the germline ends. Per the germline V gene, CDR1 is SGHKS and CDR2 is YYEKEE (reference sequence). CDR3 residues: CASSMHSSGNTIYF. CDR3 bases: TGTGCCAGCAGCATGCATAGCTCTGGAAACACCATATATTTT.

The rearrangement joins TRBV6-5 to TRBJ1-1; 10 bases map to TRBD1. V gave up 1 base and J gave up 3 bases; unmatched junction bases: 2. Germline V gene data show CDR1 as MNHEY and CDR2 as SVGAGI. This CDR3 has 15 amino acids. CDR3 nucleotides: TGTGCCAGCAGTTACTTGGGGACAGGGGACACTGAAGCTTTCTTT. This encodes CASSYLGTGDTEAFF.

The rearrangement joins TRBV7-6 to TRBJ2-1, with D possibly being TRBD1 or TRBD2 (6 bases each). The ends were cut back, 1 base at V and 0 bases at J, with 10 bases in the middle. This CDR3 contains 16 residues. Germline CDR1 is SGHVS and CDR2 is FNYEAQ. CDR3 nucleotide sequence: TGTGCCAGCAGCTTAGAGGGGGACTCCTCCTACAATGAGCAGTTCTTC. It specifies CASSLEGDSSYNEQFF.

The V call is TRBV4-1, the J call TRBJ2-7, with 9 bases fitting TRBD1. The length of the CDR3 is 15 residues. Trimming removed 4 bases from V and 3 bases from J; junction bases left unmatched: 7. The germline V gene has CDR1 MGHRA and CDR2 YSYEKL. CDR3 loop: CASSPTGQGNYEQYF. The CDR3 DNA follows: TGCGCCAGCAGCCCCACAGGACAGGGGAACTACGAGCAGTACTTC.

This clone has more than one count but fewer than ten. The CDR3 DNA is TGCGCCAGCAGCCAAGCCGGGGGGCGGGATACGCAGTATTTT. As protein: CASSQAGGRDTQYF. The chain couples TRBV4-1 to TRBJ2-3, with TRBD2 as a possible D gene (7 bases). CDR1 MGHRA and CDR2 YSYEKL come from the germline V gene. With 1 base removed from V and 6 bases from J, the gap between germline ends came to 11 bases. The CDR3 is 14 amino acids.

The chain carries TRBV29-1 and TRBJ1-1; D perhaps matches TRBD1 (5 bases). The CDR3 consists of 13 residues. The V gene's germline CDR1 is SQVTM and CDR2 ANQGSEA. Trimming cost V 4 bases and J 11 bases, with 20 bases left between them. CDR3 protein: CSVVRDVLPEAFF. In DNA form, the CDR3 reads TGCAGCGTTGTCCGGGACGTCCTTCCAGAGGCTTTCTTT.

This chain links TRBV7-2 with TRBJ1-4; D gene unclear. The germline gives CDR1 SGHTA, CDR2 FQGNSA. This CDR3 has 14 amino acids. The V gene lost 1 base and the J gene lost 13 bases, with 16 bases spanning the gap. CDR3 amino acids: CASSLVDGGSGLFF. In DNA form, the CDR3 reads TGTGCCAGCAGCTTAGTCGACGGTGGCAGTGGACTGTTTTTT. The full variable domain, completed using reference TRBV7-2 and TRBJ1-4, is GAGVSQSPSNKVTEKGKDVELRCDPISGHTALYWYRQSLGQGLEFLIYFQGNSAPDKSGLPSDRFSAERTGGSVSTLTIQRTQQEDSAVYLCASSLVDGGSGLFFGSGTQLSVL.

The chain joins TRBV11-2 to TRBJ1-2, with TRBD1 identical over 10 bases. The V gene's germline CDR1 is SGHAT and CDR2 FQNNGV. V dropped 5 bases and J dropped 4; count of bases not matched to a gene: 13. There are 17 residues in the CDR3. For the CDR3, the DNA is TGTGCCAGCAGCCCGACAGGGGGCCTCCAAACTATCTATGGCTACACCTTC. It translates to CASSPTGGLQTIYGYTF.

CDR3 region: CAWRAGQSNEKLFF. The CDR3 bases are TGTGCCTGGAGGGCGGGACAGTCTAATGAAAAACTGTTTTTT. This chain connects TRBV30 to TRBJ1-4, with 7 bases fitting TRBD1. CDR1 is GTSNPN, CDR2 SVGIG, per germline (reference sequence). The CDR3 consists of 14 residues. V shed 3 bases and J 3 bases; nucleotides not matched to a gene: 4.

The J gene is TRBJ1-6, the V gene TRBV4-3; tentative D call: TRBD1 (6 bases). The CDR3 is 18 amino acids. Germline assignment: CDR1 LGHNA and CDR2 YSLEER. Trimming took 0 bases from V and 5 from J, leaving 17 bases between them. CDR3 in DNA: TGCGCCAGCAGCCAAGATATGCCCAACAGGGTAGATAATTCACCCCTCCACTTT. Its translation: CASSQDMPNRVDNSPLHF.